A single sample gave rise to the 19 T cell receptor beta chains below, sequenced in a study of blood T cells in healthy people across ages. For the second PCR, which ran for about 7 to 11 cycles, a sample-barcoded 5' primer and a J-beta primer mix were used. TCRdb re-derived calls from the 5' RACE reads in MiXCR, one entry per CDR3 protein. The data show 1.5 million or so distinct CDR3 sequences, with about 43% seen just once and 6.5% to 10% held by the top ten. The sequencing sample was made of blood. Receptors originate from a woman younger than 30 in good health.

This clonotype occurred many times. CDR3 region: CASRSGGGWGNNEQFF. For the CDR3, the DNA is TGTGCCAGCAGATCCGGGGGGGGATGGGGAAACAATGAGCAGTTCTTC. The chain has TRBV28 and TRBJ2-1, with TRBD2 identical over 8 bases. J was trimmed by 5 bases and V by 6 bases; bases with no gene match: 12. Germline V gene lookup returns CDR1 MDHEN and CDR2 SYDVKM. This CDR3 contains 16 residues.

This chain uses TRBV7-9 with TRBJ1-4; D might be TRBD1 (5 bases). The ends were cut back, 7 bases at V and 8 bases at J, with 17 bases in the middle. The CDR3 extends over 14 amino acids. Germline CDR1 SEHNR, CDR2 FQNEAQ (reference sequence). CDR3 amino acids: CASTMGDVREKLFF. The CDR3 nucleotides are TGTGCCAGCACCATGGGGGACGTTAGGGAAAAACTGTTTTTT.

The chain recombines TRBV29-1 with TRBJ1-4, with D unclear. V was shortened by 4 bases and J by 1 base, with 7 bases between the two germline ends. Germline V gene data show CDR1 as SQVTM and CDR2 as ANQGSEA. CDR3 length equals 13 residues. CDR3 coding DNA: TGCAGCGTTGGGGCCAGAACTAATGAAAAACTGTTTTTT. Residues: CSVGARTNEKLFF.

The chain couples TRBV7-2 to TRBJ2-5; no clear D. This CDR3 contains 11 residues. V was trimmed by 6 bases and J by 11 bases, leaving 13 bases between them. Germline loops: CDR1 SGHTA, CDR2 FQGNSA. The CDR3 bases are TGTGCCAGCAGGAAGGCACGAGAGCAGTACTTC. Encoded protein: CASRKAREQYF. Using reference TRBV7-2 and TRBJ2-5 for the parts outside the CDR3, the full variable domain is GAGVSQSPSNKVTEKGKDVELRCDPISGHTALYWYRQSLGQGLEFLIYFQGNSAPDKSGLPSDRFSAERTGGSVSTLTIQRTQQEDSAVYLCASRKAREQYFGPGTRLLVL.

The V gene is TRBV6-5, the J gene TRBJ2-4; unclear D gene. CDR3 length equals 16 residues. V was trimmed by 0 bases and J by 2 bases, leaving 11 bases between them. Germline lookup yields CDR1 MNHEY and CDR2 SVGAGI. Written as DNA, the CDR3 is TGTGCCAGCAGTTACTCCGGCTCCCTAACCAAAAACATTCAGTACTTC. Translated: CASSYSGSLTKNIQYF.

A few counts support this clonotype. The chain links TRBV29-1 to TRBJ1-4, with D maybe TRBD1 (6 bases). Looked up from germline, CDR1 is SQVTM and CDR2 is ANQGSEA. V dropped 3 bases and J dropped 8 bases, with 13 bases sitting between them. The CDR3 extends over 13 amino acids. The CDR3 sequence: CSVDRGRGEKLFF. The CDR3 bases are TGCAGCGTTGACCGGGGGCGGGGAGAAAAACTGTTTTTT.

The V call is TRBV6-6, the J call TRBJ1-6; D is possibly TRBD1 (6 bases). Per the germline V gene, CDR1 is MNHNY and CDR2 is SVGAGI (reference sequence). The V end lost 7 bases, the J end lost 7 bases, and 17 bases lay between the germline ends. This CDR3 region has 15 residues. This chain's CDR3 is CASTSAGGANSPLHF. CDR3 coding DNA: TGTGCCAGCACCTCGGCGGGGGGGGCCAATTCACCCCTCCACTTT.

The chain joins TRBV2 to TRBJ2-3; D remains ambiguous. With 2 bases removed from V and 0 bases from J, the gap between germline ends came to 9 bases. Per germline, CDR1 SNHLY and CDR2 FYNNEI. The CDR3 has 15 amino acids. In DNA form, the CDR3 reads TGTGCCAGCAGTGAAAGCCCCACTAGCACAGATACGCAGTATTTT. This translates into CASSESPTSTDTQYF.

J is TRBJ1-1 and V is TRBV27; perhaps TRBD1 as D (6 bases). V was shortened by 9 bases and J by 10 bases, with 15 bases between the two germline ends. The CDR3 runs 11 residues. Germline V gives CDR1 MNHEY, CDR2 SMNVEV (reference sequence). The CDR3 sequence: CASGRPGAAFF. The CDR3 coding sequence is TGTGCCAGTGGCCGGCCGGGGGCAGCTTTCTTT.

The chain links TRBV5-6 to TRBJ1-1, with D tentatively TRBD1 (5 bases). V gave up 5 bases and J gave up 2 bases, with 13 bases separating them. Germline-derived CDR1 and CDR2 are SGHDT and YYEEEE. The CDR3 runs to 14 residues. CDR3 sequence: CASSSTGYNTEAFF. Here the CDR3 DNA reads TGTGCCAGCAGTTCCACAGGTTACAACACTGAAGCTTTCTTT.

CDR3 protein: CASSNRQATDTQYF. The DNA of the CDR3 is TGTGCCAGTAGTAATCGACAGGCGACAGATACGCAGTATTTT. This chain links TRBV19 with TRBJ2-3, with D tentatively TRBD1 (6 bases). This CDR3 region has 14 residues. The V and J ends lost 4 bases and 3 bases respectively, with 11 bases between them. Germline V gene lookup returns CDR1 LNHDA and CDR2 SQIVND (reference sequence).

V and J are TRBV20-1 and TRBJ1-5; D ambiguous. V dropped 5 bases and J dropped 8 bases, with 16 bases sitting between them. The CDR3 extends over 13 amino acids. Germline assignment: CDR1 DFQATT and CDR2 SNEGSKA (reference sequence). CDR3 sequence reads: CSAVPTILEPQHF. CDR3 sequence (DNA): TGCAGTGCTGTCCCGACAATTCTCGAGCCCCAGCATTTT.

V gene TRBV4-1 combines with J gene TRBJ1-1, with a possible D match to TRBD1 (6 bases). The CDR3 length is 15 residues. Trimming cost V 0 bases and J 4 bases, with 12 bases left between them. Germline values: CDR1 MGHRA, CDR2 YSYEKL. CDR3 in amino acids: CASSQDAGVGTEAFF. CDR3 nucleotide sequence: TGCGCCAGCAGCCAAGATGCAGGGGTCGGCACTGAAGCTTTCTTT.

This chain joins TRBV6-6 and TRBJ2-3; 12 nucleotides line up with TRBD2. The CDR3 is made up of 16 amino acids. The V segment lost 6 bases and the J segment 11 bases; nucleotides outside the gene matches: 15. CDR1 is MNHNY and CDR2 is SVGAGI in the germline V gene (reference sequence). The DNA for the CDR3 is TGTGCCAGCAGAAACCCGACTAGCGGGAGTTCTATTGGGCAGTATTTT. Protein product: CASRNPTSGSSIGQYF.

The chain combines TRBV28 with TRBJ1-6; unclear D gene. Germline CDR1 MDHEN, CDR2 SYDVKM. The CDR3 sequence is 12 residues long. V was pared by 10 bases and J by 7 bases, with 11 bases between. The CDR3 bases are TGTGCCACCCCTATGGGGAATTCACCCCTCCACTTT. Translation: CATPMGNSPLHF.

A few counts support this clonotype. This chain connects TRBV24-1 to TRBJ2-5; D remains ambiguous. Deletions cut 2 bases from V and 4 bases from J, with 16 bases between. The V gene's germline CDR1 is KGHDR and CDR2 SFDVKD. The CDR3 covers 16 residues. This CDR3 reads CATSDSDPLVRETQYF. The CDR3 DNA sequence: TGTGCCACCAGTGATTCGGACCCTTTAGTACGAGAGACCCAGTACTTC.

The chain links TRBV6-1 to TRBJ2-2, with 16 bases fitting TRBD2. Germline lookup yields CDR1 MNHNS and CDR2 SASEGT. After removal of 6 bases from V and 7 bases from J, the junction contained 11 bases not matched to a gene. The CDR3 length is 18 residues. This CDR3 reads CASSRTGTSGGAIGELFF. CDR3 in DNA: TGTGCCAGCAGCCGCACCGGGACTAGCGGGGGGGCAATCGGGGAGCTGTTTTTT.

In this sample, this clonotype turned up a few times. The chain employs TRBV20-1 and TRBJ1-6, with a weak D call TRBD1 (5 bases). The CDR3 extends over 15 amino acids. Germline V lookup: CDR1 DFQATT, CDR2 SNEGSKA (reference sequence). The ends were cut back, 2 bases at V and 7 bases at J, with 15 bases in the middle. The CDR3 DNA sequence: TGCAGTGCTAGACCTTCCGGGACGGGAAATTCACCCCTCCACTTT. Amino acids: CSARPSGTGNSPLHF.

The V and J genes are TRBV7-2 and TRBJ2-5; 9 nucleotides align to TRBD2. The DNA end favors TRBJ2-7, so the J call may be wrong. In germline, CDR1 is SGHTA, CDR2 FQGNSA. This CDR3 contains 17 residues. For the CDR3, the DNA is TGTGCCAGCAGCTTGGCGGGAGCGGGAGGCCGCTCCTACGAGCAGTACTTC. Protein: CASSLAGAGGRSYEQYF.